The 29 T cell receptor beta chains reported below all come from one sample, sequenced in a study of spatial heterogeneity in lung cancer. Time point of the sample: sample taken at primary tumor resection. The authors sequenced whole RNA from tumor, nontumor lung or frozen PBMC without sorting. MiXCR was run by TCRdb on the 5' RACE reads, yielding one entry per CDR3 protein. The sample lists approximately 2,500 distinct CDR3 sequences; roughly 29% were seen once. Sequencing used PBMCs, obtained at surgery. The source of these receptors is a male donor with early-stage non-small cell lung cancer.

The table lists this clonotype with many counts. The rearrangement links TRBV10-3 to TRBJ2-5; TRBD2 matches at 16 bases. The J segment lost 0 bases and the V segment lost 4 bases, leaving 5 bases of the junction unmatched. In germline, CDR1 is ENHRY, CDR2 SYGVKD. The CDR3 loop spans 18 amino acids. This CDR3 reads CAISAGTSGGAYQETQYF. CDR3 in DNA: TGTGCCATCAGTGCCGGGACTAGCGGGGGGGCGTACCAAGAGACCCAGTACTTC.

This clonotype was counted many times. The gene calls are TRBV7-9 and TRBJ2-7, with D perhaps TRBD1 or TRBD2 (6 bases each). Looked up from germline, CDR1 is SEHNR and CDR2 is FQNEAQ (reference sequence). The CDR3 totals 14 residues. Trimming shortened V by 7 bases and J by 5 bases, and 18 bases separated the two germline ends. The CDR3 loop reads CASTPGAREHEQYF. CDR3 DNA: TGTGCCAGCACCCCAGGGGCGCGGGAACACGAGCAGTACTTC. Together with reference TRBV7-9 and TRBJ2-7, the CDR3 gives the full variable domain: DTGVSQNPRHKITKRGQNVTFRCDPISEHNRLYWYRQTLGQGPEFLTYFQNEAQLEKSRLLSDRFSAERPKGSFSTLEIQRTEQGDSAMYLCASTPGAREHEQYFGPGTRLTVT.

This clonotype was seen at least ten times. The chain recombines TRBV6-5 with TRBJ2-1; the match to TRBD2 covers 8 bases. CDR1 is MNHEY and CDR2 is SVGAGI in the germline V gene. The CDR3 runs 16 residues. The trim removed 6 bases at V and 8 bases at J, leaving 15 bases unmatched. The CDR3 DNA reads TGTGCCAGCAGACCCCTGGTCGGGGGGGCCTGGGATGAGCAGTTCTTC. Its protein is CASRPLVGGAWDEQFF.

This clonotype was recorded a few times. In DNA form, the CDR3 reads TGTGCCAGTAGTGAACCCGGACAGGGGAGGCACGAGCAGTACTTC. Translating it yields CASSEPGQGRHEQYF. The V call is TRBV19, the J call TRBJ2-7, with TRBD1 matching over 9 bases. Germline trimming cut 5 bases from V and 5 bases from J; bases unmatched to any gene: 10. The germline CDR1 and CDR2 sequences are LNHDA and SQIVND (reference sequence). The CDR3 runs to 15 residues.

In its sample, this clonotype was seen a few times. The gene calls are TRBV29-1 and TRBJ2-1, with no clear D. Germline V lookup: CDR1 SQVTM, CDR2 ANQGSEA. The CDR3 extends over 11 amino acids. V gave up 2 bases and J gave up 8 bases, with 7 bases separating them. The CDR3 loop is CSVELRHEQFF. CDR3 sequence (DNA): TGCAGCGTTGAATTACGGCATGAGCAGTTCTTC.

By sample share, this clonotype is medium-sized. The chain recombines TRBV7-9 with TRBJ2-2; 8 nucleotides align to TRBD2. The CDR3 spans 16 residues. V gave up 6 bases and J gave up 4 bases; unmatched junction bases: 10. Per the germline V gene, CDR1 is SEHNR and CDR2 is FQNEAQ (reference sequence). CDR3 amino acids: CASRRREAPSTGELFF. The CDR3 DNA follows: TGTGCCAGCAGAAGGCGGGAGGCTCCAAGCACCGGGGAGCTGTTTTTT.

The chain uses TRBV11-2 and TRBJ2-5, with 8 bases fitting TRBD2. The CDR3 loop spans 15 amino acids. J gave up 1 base and V 3 bases, and 4 bases lay outside the gene matches. Germline assignment: CDR1 SGHAT and CDR2 FQNNGV. In DNA, the CDR3 is TGTGCCAGCAGCTTCCCCGGACTAGCCCAAGAGACCCAGTACTTC. Amino acid sequence: CASSFPGLAQETQYF.

The table lists this clonotype with a few counts. The chain uses TRBV6-5 and TRBJ2-7; TRBD2 is a possible D gene (5 bases). Germline assignment: CDR1 MNHEY and CDR2 SVGAGI. The V end was cut by 2 bases, the J end by 6 bases, with 14 bases between. The CDR3 length is 14 residues. The CDR3 region is CASSYRTGPSEQYF. The CDR3 nucleotides are TGTGCCAGCAGTTACCGGACTGGACCTAGCGAGCAGTACTTC.

The chain employs TRBV11-2 and TRBJ2-7, with 13 bases that match TRBD2. Germline values: CDR1 SGHAT, CDR2 FQNNGV. Trimming took 4 bases from V and 5 from J; bases not matched to a gene: 17. The CDR3 has 19 residues. CDR3 protein: CASSSSTGLAGFNLHEQYF. CDR3 DNA: TGTGCCAGCAGCTCTTCCACGGGACTAGCGGGATTTAATCTCCACGAGCAGTACTTC.

This clonotype was picked up a small number of times. CDR3 region: CASRQGGRNYGYTF. The CDR3 nucleotides are TGTGCCAGCAGACAGGGAGGACGGAACTATGGCTACACCTTC. The genes are TRBV6-2 or TRBV6-3 and TRBJ1-2, with D perhaps TRBD1 (6 bases). The ends were cut back, 6 bases at V and 2 bases at J, with 13 bases in the middle. The CDR3 runs to 14 residues. Germline V lookup: CDR1 MNHEY, CDR2 SVGEGT.

This clonotype appeared many times. The rearrangement uses TRBV12-3 or TRBV12-4 and TRBJ1-5, with D hard to call. Trimming removed 7 bases from V and 0 bases from J, with 10 bases in between. CDR3 size: 14 residues. The CDR3 sequence: CASTKWGSNQPQHF. The CDR3 DNA follows: TGTGCCAGCACAAAGTGGGGTAGCAATCAGCCCCAGCATTTT.

This clonotype was found once. J is TRBJ1-2 and V is TRBV7-9, with a tentative D call TRBD1 (6 bases). Germline V lookup: CDR1 SEHNR, CDR2 FQNEAQ (reference sequence). Trimming removed 1 base from V and 4 bases from J, with 10 bases in between. The CDR3 is 14 amino acids. CDR3 sequence: CASSLGGTTYGYTF. CDR3 nucleotide sequence: TGTGCCAGCAGCTTAGGAGGGACAACCTATGGCTACACCTTC.

By share of the sample, this clonotype is medium-sized. The chain uses TRBV28 and TRBJ2-5; D is tentatively TRBD1 or TRBD2 (5 bases each). This CDR3 has 17 amino acids. V lost 3 bases and J lost 0, with 17 bases in between. Germline V CDR1 and CDR2: MDHEN, SYDVKM. As DNA, the CDR3 is TGTGCCAGCAGTTTGGAGGCTCGACAGATCAACCAAGAGACCCAGTACTTC. Encoded protein: CASSLEARQINQETQYF.

The chain is built from TRBV20-1 and TRBJ2-1; 13 bases agree with TRBD2. CDR1 is DFQATT, CDR2 SNEGSKA, per germline (reference sequence). CDR3 size: 20 residues. V lost 3 bases and J lost 3; bases outside the gene matches: 17. The CDR3 coding sequence is TGCAGTGCTAGGATCACTAGCGGGGGGGCCGTTTATACTAACTACAATGAGCAGTTCTTC. Its translation is CSARITSGGAVYTNYNEQFF.

This clonotype was detected only a few times. This chain joins TRBV29-1 and TRBJ1-1; TRBD1 aligns across 7 bases. There are 12 residues in the CDR3. The germline CDR1 and CDR2 sequences are SQVTM and ANQGSEA. With 7 bases clipped from V and 6 bases from J, the junction kept 8 bases outside the gene matches. Written as DNA, the CDR3 is TGCAGCGGGATGAGGGGGCACGCTGAAGCTTTCTTT. It codes for CSGMRGHAEAFF.

J is TRBJ1-4 and V is TRBV7-9; unclear D gene. There are 14 residues in the CDR3. Looked up from germline, CDR1 is SEHNR and CDR2 is FQNEAQ (reference sequence). The V and J ends lost 7 bases and 3 bases respectively, with 12 bases between them. The CDR3 is CASTNDISNEKLFF. The DNA of the CDR3 is TGTGCCAGCACCAACGACATATCTAATGAAAAACTGTTTTTT.

This clonotype is medium-sized in the sample. This rearrangement joins TRBV3-1 to TRBJ1-5, with D tentatively TRBD1 (5 bases). The CDR3 length is 15 residues. Germline loops: CDR1 LGHDT, CDR2 YNNKEL (reference sequence). The ends were cut back, 3 bases at V and 7 bases at J, with 16 bases in the middle. DNA for the CDR3: TGTGCCAGCAGCCAGATGGGGCCGAAAGGACAGCCCCAGCATTTT. As protein: CASSQMGPKGQPQHF.

This clonotype is classed as medium-sized (0.01 to 0.1%). V gene TRBV5-1 combines with J gene TRBJ2-1; 9 nucleotides match TRBD1. Unmatched junction bases numbered 3, after V lost 4 bases and J lost 1 base. Germline V gives CDR1 SGHRS, CDR2 YFSETQ. This CDR3 region has 15 residues. The CDR3 bases are TGCGCCAGCAGCAGGGACAGGGAATCCTACAATGAGCAGTTCTTC. Translation: CASSRDRESYNEQFF.

This clonotype was seen a handful of times. The chain employs TRBV12-5 and TRBJ2-1, with TRBD2 matching over 8 bases. V was clipped by 5 bases and J by 5 bases; unmatched bases: 11. There are 16 residues in the CDR3. The germline V gene has CDR1 LGHNT and CDR2 FRNRAP. Here the CDR3 reads CASGGLAGQEDNEQFF. CDR3 coding DNA: TGTGCTAGTGGTGGGTTAGCGGGACAAGAGGACAATGAGCAGTTCTTC.

The chain combines TRBV29-1 with TRBJ2-5; D uncertain. Deletions cut 8 bases from V and 5 bases from J, with 15 bases between. This CDR3 contains 12 residues. Germline values: CDR1 SQVTM, CDR2 ANQGSEA. CDR3 loop: CSTGPASETQYF. For the CDR3, the DNA is TGCAGCACCGGACCCGCGTCGGAGACCCAGTACTTC.

This chain uses TRBV7-2 with TRBJ2-1, with unresolved D. The germline V gene encodes CDR1 SGHTA and CDR2 FQGNSA. CDR3 length: 14 amino acids. Trimming removed 0 bases from V and 6 bases from J, with 9 bases in between. CDR3 sequence reads: CASSLALGFNEQFF. The CDR3 nucleotides are TGTGCCAGCAGCTTAGCCTTGGGCTTCAATGAGCAGTTCTTC.

The table lists this clonotype with many counts. The rearrangement links TRBV7-6 to TRBJ2-2, with D perhaps assigned TRBD1 or TRBD2 (6 bases each). Germline V gene lookup returns CDR1 SGHVS and CDR2 FNYEAQ. Trimming stripped 5 bases from V and 4 bases from J, with 23 bases between. The CDR3 has 18 amino acids. This CDR3 is CASSIGGSGGQLTGELFF. Written as DNA, the CDR3 is TGTGCCAGCAGCATAGGGGGGAGTGGGGGACAACTCACCGGGGAGCTGTTTTTT.

The CDR3 is CSATGYGYTF. In nucleotides, the CDR3 is TGCAGCGCAACAGGGTATGGCTACACCTTC. V and J are TRBV29-1 and TRBJ1-2; weak D call: TRBD1 (6 bases). In germline, CDR1 is SQVTM, CDR2 ANQGSEA. CDR3 length: 10 amino acids. V lost 7 bases and J lost 5, with 8 bases in between.

By proportion, this clonotype is medium-sized. The chain carries TRBV4-3 and TRBJ2-1, with 7 bases aligning to TRBD1. The CDR3 has 14 residues. The V gene's germline CDR1 is LGHNA and CDR2 YSLEER. Germline trimming cut 0 bases from V and 6 bases from J; bases unmatched to any gene: 2. CDR3 sequence (DNA): TGCGCCAGCAGCCAAGACTGGGACAGCAATGAGCAGTTCTTC. Its protein is CASSQDWDSNEQFF.

This clonotype was detected many times. This chain links TRBV5-1 with TRBJ2-2; TRBD2 aligns across 9 bases. From germline, CDR1 is SGHRS and CDR2 YFSETQ. V dropped 4 bases and J dropped 7; count of bases not matched to a gene: 14. The CDR3 has 17 amino acids. CDR3 sequence: CASSPIPGTSNGGELFF. As DNA, the CDR3 is TGCGCCAGCAGCCCGATCCCCGGGACTAGCAATGGCGGGGAGCTGTTTTTT.

By share of the sample, this clonotype is medium-sized. V and J are TRBV6-6 and TRBJ1-6; TRBD1 might be the D (5 bases). The V gene lost 6 bases and the J gene lost 7 bases, with 7 bases spanning the gap. The CDR3 runs 12 residues. CDR1 and CDR2 from the germline V gene are MNHNY and SVGAGI (reference sequence). As DNA, the CDR3 is TGTGCCAGCAGGCAGGGCAATTCACCCCTCCACTTT. Amino acid sequence: CASRQGNSPLHF.

This clonotype showed up many times. J is TRBJ2-5 and V is TRBV24-1; D gene uncertain. The germline CDR1 and CDR2 sequences are KGHDR and SFDVKD. V was shortened by 3 bases and J by 4 bases, with 11 bases between the two germline ends. The CDR3 covers 14 residues. CDR3 coding DNA: TGTGCCACCAGTGATGGTGGGGTAAGAGAGACCCAGTACTTC. It codes for CATSDGGVRETQYF.

The rearrangement joins TRBV7-8 to TRBJ2-3; no clear D gene. The ends were cut back, 4 bases at V and 2 bases at J, with 19 bases in the middle. The CDR3 sequence is 17 residues long. Germline CDR1 SGHVS, CDR2 FQNEAQ. CDR3 loop: CASSSTGIPRATDTQYF. Here the CDR3 DNA reads TGTGCCAGCAGCTCCACCGGCATTCCTAGGGCCACAGATACGCAGTATTTT.

By proportion, this clonotype is medium-sized. The chain employs TRBV29-1 and TRBJ2-5; D may correspond to TRBD1 or TRBD2 (6 bases each). Germline CDR1 SQVTM, CDR2 ANQGSEA. The CDR3 consists of 14 residues. V was pared by 6 bases and J by 2 bases, with 16 bases between. CDR3 sequence (DNA): TGCAGCGTCCCGGGGGCGCGTAGACAAGAGACCCAGTACTTC. This translates into CSVPGARRQETQYF.